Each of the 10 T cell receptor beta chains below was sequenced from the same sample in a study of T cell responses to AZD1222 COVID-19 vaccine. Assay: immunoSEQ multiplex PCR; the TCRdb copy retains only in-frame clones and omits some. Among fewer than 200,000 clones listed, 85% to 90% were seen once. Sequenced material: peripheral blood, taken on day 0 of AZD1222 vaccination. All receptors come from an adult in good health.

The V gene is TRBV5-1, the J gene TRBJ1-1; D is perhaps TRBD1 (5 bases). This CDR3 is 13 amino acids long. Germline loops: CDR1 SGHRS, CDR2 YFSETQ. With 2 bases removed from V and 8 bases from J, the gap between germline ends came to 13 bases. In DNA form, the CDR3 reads TGCGCCAGCAGCTTAAGTGCAGGGTGGGAAGCTTTCTTT. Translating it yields CASSLSAGWEAFF. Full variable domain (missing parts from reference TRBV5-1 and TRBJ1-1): KAGVTQTPRYLIKTRGQQVTLSCSPISGHRSVSWYQQTPGQGLQFLFEYFSETQRNKGNFPGRFSGRQFSNSRSEMNVSTLELGDSALYLCASSLSAGWEAFFGQGTRLTVV.

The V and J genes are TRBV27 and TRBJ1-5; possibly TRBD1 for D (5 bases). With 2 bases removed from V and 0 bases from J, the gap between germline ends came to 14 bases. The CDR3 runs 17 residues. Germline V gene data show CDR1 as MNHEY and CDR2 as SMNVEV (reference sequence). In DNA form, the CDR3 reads TGTGCCAGCAGTTTAAAAAGTCCAGGGATTAGCAATCAGCCCCAGCATTTT. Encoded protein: CASSLKSPGISNQPQHF.

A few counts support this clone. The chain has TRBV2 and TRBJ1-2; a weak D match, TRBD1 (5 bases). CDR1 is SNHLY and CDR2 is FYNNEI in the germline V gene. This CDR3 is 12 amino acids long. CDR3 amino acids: CAVGGGNYGYTF. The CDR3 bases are TGTGCGGTCGGCGGGGGTAACTATGGCTACACCTTC.

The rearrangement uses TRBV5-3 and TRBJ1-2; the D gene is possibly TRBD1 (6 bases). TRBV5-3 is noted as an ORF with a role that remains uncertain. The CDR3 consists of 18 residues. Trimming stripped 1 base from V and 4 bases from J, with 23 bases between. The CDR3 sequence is CARSLLPVRGRPLYGYTF. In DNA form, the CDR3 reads TGTGCCAGAAGCTTGTTACCCGTTCGGGGGCGCCCCCTCTATGGCTACACCTTC.

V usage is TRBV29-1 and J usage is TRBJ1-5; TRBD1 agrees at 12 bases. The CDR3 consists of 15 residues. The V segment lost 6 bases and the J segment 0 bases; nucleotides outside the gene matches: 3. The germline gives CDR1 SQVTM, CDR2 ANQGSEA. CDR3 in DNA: TGCAGCGTGGGGACAGGGGGCGGTAGCAATCAGCCCCAGCATTTT. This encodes CSVGTGGGSNQPQHF.

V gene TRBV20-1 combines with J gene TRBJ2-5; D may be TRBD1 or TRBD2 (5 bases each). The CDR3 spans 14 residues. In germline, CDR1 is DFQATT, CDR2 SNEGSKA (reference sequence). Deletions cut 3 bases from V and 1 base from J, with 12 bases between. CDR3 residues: CSASRGPSQETQYF. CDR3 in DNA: TGCAGTGCTAGTCGGGGACCTTCCCAAGAGACCCAGTACTTC.

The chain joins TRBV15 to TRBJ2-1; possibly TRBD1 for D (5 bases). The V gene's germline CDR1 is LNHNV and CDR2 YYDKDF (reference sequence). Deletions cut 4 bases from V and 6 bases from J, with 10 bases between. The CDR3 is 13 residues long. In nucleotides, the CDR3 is TGTGCCACCAGCACTACAAGGGGCAATGAGCAGTTCTTC. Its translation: CATSTTRGNEQFF.

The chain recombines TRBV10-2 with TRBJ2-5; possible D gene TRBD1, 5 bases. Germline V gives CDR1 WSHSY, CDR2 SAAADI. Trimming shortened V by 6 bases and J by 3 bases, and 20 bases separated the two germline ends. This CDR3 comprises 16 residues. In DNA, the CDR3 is TGCGCCAGCAGACCCGTCGGCGACAGCCAGAAAGAGACCCAGTACTTC. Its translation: CASRPVGDSQKETQYF.

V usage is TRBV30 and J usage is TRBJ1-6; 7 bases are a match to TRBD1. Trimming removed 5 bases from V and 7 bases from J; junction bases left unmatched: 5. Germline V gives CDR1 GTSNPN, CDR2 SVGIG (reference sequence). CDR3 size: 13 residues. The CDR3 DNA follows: TGTGCCTGGGCCGGGACAGTCAATTCACCCCTCCACTTT. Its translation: CAWAGTVNSPLHF.

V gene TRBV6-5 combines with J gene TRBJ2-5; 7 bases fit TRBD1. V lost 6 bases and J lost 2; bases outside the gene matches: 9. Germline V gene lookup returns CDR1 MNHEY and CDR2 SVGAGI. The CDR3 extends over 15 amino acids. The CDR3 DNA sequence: TGTGCCAGCAGCAATCCGGGACAGCCACAAGAGACCCAGTACTTC. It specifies CASSNPGQPQETQYF.